The 29 T cell receptor beta chains presented below share a single source sample, sequenced in a study of CXCR3-negative and CXCR3-positive naive CD8 T cells. Libraries of TRB cDNA were made by 5' RACE and carried UMIs. TCRdb reprocessed the 5' RACE reads and keeps a single row for each CDR3 protein, giving no DNA. The table lists about 120,000 distinct CDR3 sequences. Sequenced sample: naive CXCR3- CD8+ T cells from blood. Subset in this sample: CD45RO-CCR7+CD27+CD95- naive CD8+ T cells lacking CXCR3 (TNR3-). These receptors were collected from a human donor in good health. Some clones in this sample may be carry-over from other donors' samples.

Here the CDR3 reads CASSLHSNEQFF. The genes are TRBV27 and TRBJ2-1. From germline, CDR1 is MNHEY and CDR2 SMNVEV (reference sequence). The CDR3 contains 12 residues.

This chain links TRBV4-2 with TRBJ2-7; TCRdb selects TRBD1, and the lack of DNA leaves this call unchecked. The germline gives CDR1 LGHNA, CDR2 YNFKEQ. CDR3 length: 15 residues. CDR3 amino acids: CASSQDWGSGYEQYF.

The rearrangement uses TRBV3-1 and TRBJ2-5. The length of the CDR3 is 14 residues. The germline CDR1 and CDR2 sequences are LGHDT and YNNKEL (reference sequence). CDR3 region: CASSQDRLGETQYF.

V gene TRBV12-3 or TRBV12-4 combines with J gene TRBJ2-5; TCRdb proposes TRBD2, but this gene call is untestable without DNA. The CDR3 spans 17 residues. This CDR3 is CASSLALRGLLQETQYF.

V is TRBV5-1 and J is TRBJ2-1. CDR3 size: 12 residues. The germline gives CDR1 SGHRS, CDR2 YFSETQ. The CDR3 loop is CASSLTVFEQFF.

CDR3 loop: CASSSVTSGGVSSYNEQFF. J is TRBJ2-1 and V is TRBV7-9; TCRdb designates TRBD2, a call that cannot be tested without DNA. Germline V CDR1 and CDR2: SEHNR, FQNEAQ (reference sequence). The CDR3 runs 19 residues.

This sequence joins TRBV28 and TRBJ1-5. The CDR3 contains 14 residues. From germline, CDR1 is MDHEN and CDR2 SYDVKM. This CDR3 reads CASSPLLGNQPQHF.

The rearrangement links TRBV19 to TRBJ1-2. The CDR3 covers 12 residues. Germline-derived CDR1 and CDR2 are LNHDA and SQIVND (reference sequence). The CDR3 sequence is CASSNYGSGYTF. Supplemented by reference TRBV19 and TRBJ1-2, the full variable domain reads DGGITQSPKYLFRKEGQNVTLSCEQNLNHDAMYWYRQDPGQGLRLIYYSQIVNDFQKGDIAEGYSVSREKKESFPLTVTSAQKNPTAFYLCASSNYGSGYTFGSGTRLTVV.

This rearrangement joins TRBV5-1 to TRBJ2-7; TCRdb proposes TRBD1, but this gene call is untestable without DNA. Germline assignment: CDR1 SGHRS and CDR2 YFSETQ. The CDR3 contains 13 residues. The CDR3 protein is CASRRDGNYEQYF. Supplemented by reference TRBV5-1 and TRBJ2-7, the full variable domain reads KAGVTQTPRYLIKTRGQQVTLSCSPISGHRSVSWYQQTPGQGLQFLFEYFSETQRNKGNFPGRFSGRQFSNSRSEMNVSTLELGDSALYLCASRRDGNYEQYFGPGTRLTVT.

The chain recombines TRBV11-2 with TRBJ2-1; the TCRdb call, TRBD2, lacks DNA for checking. This CDR3 contains 19 residues. CDR1 and CDR2 from the germline V gene are SGHAT and FQNNGV. The CDR3 region is CASSLGHSTSGRTGNEQFF.

The chain's CDR3 is CASSQEGGRNTEAFF. The gene calls are TRBV4-3 and TRBJ1-1; checking the TCRdb D call of TRBD1 is not possible without DNA. The germline V gene encodes CDR1 LGHNA and CDR2 YSLEER. The CDR3 loop spans 15 amino acids.

The V and J genes are TRBV15 and TRBJ2-1; as DNA is missing, the TRBD2 call by TCRdb cannot be tested. The CDR3 runs 16 residues. Germline V CDR1 and CDR2: LNHNV, YYDKDF (reference sequence). CDR3: CATSERREEAYNEQFF.

This chain connects TRBV7-9 to TRBJ2-7; TCRdb reports TRBD1, a call that lacks DNA to check it against. The germline V gene encodes CDR1 SEHNR and CDR2 FQNEAQ (reference sequence). The CDR3 spans 17 residues. CDR3 protein: CASSPPPGTQGGYEQYF.

The gene calls are TRBV9 and TRBJ1-2; TCRdb indicates TRBD1, and absent DNA this call remains unverified. This CDR3 comprises 14 residues. Germline assignment: CDR1 SGDLS and CDR2 YYNGEE. This CDR3 reads CASSVVGDDYGYTF.

The chain links TRBV19 to TRBJ2-7. The CDR3 length is 13 residues. In germline, CDR1 is LNHDA, CDR2 SQIVND (reference sequence). CDR3 region: CASSLDTRNEQYF.

The genes are TRBV7-3 and TRBJ2-7; the TCRdb call, TRBD2, lacks DNA for checking. Germline values: CDR1 SGHTA, CDR2 FQGTGA. The CDR3 has 13 residues. This CDR3 is CASSNRLAYEQYF.

The J gene is TRBJ2-3, the V gene TRBV7-9; no DNA is available, so the TRBD1 call from TCRdb remains unchecked. CDR1 and CDR2 from the germline V gene are SEHNR and FQNEAQ (reference sequence). The CDR3 length is 13 residues. CDR3 in amino acids: CASSSRHTDTQYF.

The CDR3 sequence is CATSRDRSGANVLTF. The V gene is TRBV15, the J gene TRBJ2-6. The CDR3 covers 15 residues. Looked up from germline, CDR1 is LNHNV and CDR2 is YYDKDF (reference sequence).

This chain connects TRBV9 to TRBJ2-3; TCRdb picks TRBD2, but there is no DNA to check that call. The V gene's germline CDR1 is SGDLS and CDR2 YYNGEE. There are 16 residues in the CDR3. The CDR3 loop is CASSVDGREGTDTQYF.

The rearrangement uses TRBV7-8 and TRBJ2-1; as DNA is missing, the TRBD2 call by TCRdb cannot be tested. CDR1 is SGHVS, CDR2 FQNEAQ, per germline. This CDR3 is 22 amino acids long. The CDR3 loop is CASSHPTTQPSAGRGGYNEQFF.

This sequence joins TRBV23-1 and TRBJ2-1; TCRdb picks TRBD1, but there is no DNA to check that call. TRBV23-1 is noted as an ORF with a role that remains uncertain. The CDR3 extends over 15 amino acids. CDR3 loop: CASRARQGTSNEQFF.

The chain uses TRBV14 and TRBJ2-2. The CDR3 totals 13 residues. Germline V gene sequence: CDR1 SGHDN, CDR2 FVKESK. The chain's CDR3 is CASSQVHTGELFF.

The chain is built from TRBV20-1 and TRBJ2-7; TCRdb reports TRBD2, a call that lacks DNA to check it against. The germline V gene has CDR1 DFQATT and CDR2 SNEGSKA (reference sequence). This CDR3 has 13 residues. Here the CDR3 reads CSARPSGIYEQYF.

This sequence joins TRBV27 and TRBJ2-2; TCRdb's D call, TRBD1, is unchecked because there is no DNA. The CDR3 extends over 14 amino acids. The germline gives CDR1 MNHEY, CDR2 SMNVEV (reference sequence). CDR3 sequence reads: CASSPGTGAGELFF.

The chain joins TRBV5-4 to TRBJ2-1; the TCRdb D gene call, TRBD1, has no DNA to confirm it. The CDR3 has 16 amino acids. CDR1 SGHNT and CDR2 YYREEE come from the germline V gene (reference sequence). Here the CDR3 reads CASSIPPGRPGNEQFF.

J is TRBJ1-1 and V is TRBV29-1; TCRdb selects TRBD1, and the lack of DNA leaves this call unchecked. The CDR3 consists of 13 residues. The germline V gene has CDR1 SQVTM and CDR2 ANQGSEA. The CDR3 loop is CSVGTGLNTEAFF.

The CDR3 here is CASSFLAGGPGTQYF. The gene calls are TRBV7-6 and TRBJ2-3; TCRdb picks TRBD2, but there is no DNA to check that call. Per germline, CDR1 SGHVS and CDR2 FNYEAQ. The CDR3 is made up of 15 amino acids.

The chain recombines TRBV15 with TRBJ2-2; lacking DNA, the TRBD1 call made by TCRdb goes unchecked. CDR3 size: 18 residues. The germline V gene encodes CDR1 LNHNV and CDR2 YYDKDF (reference sequence). CDR3 sequence: CATSRDVQVPRSTGELFF. Full variable domain (rest looked up from reference TRBV15 and TRBJ2-2): DAMVIQNPRYQVTQFGKPVTLSCSQTLNHNVMYWYQQKSSQAPKLLFHYYDKDFNNEADTPDNFQSRRPNTSFCFLDIRSPGLGDTAMYLCATSRDVQVPRSTGELFFGEGSRLTVL.

The chain recombines TRBV4-1 with TRBJ2-2; TCRdb's D call of TRBD2 is untestable without DNA. CDR3 length: 18 amino acids. Germline V lookup: CDR1 MGHRA, CDR2 YSYEKL. CDR3 in amino acids: CASSQAASGGAGTGELFF.